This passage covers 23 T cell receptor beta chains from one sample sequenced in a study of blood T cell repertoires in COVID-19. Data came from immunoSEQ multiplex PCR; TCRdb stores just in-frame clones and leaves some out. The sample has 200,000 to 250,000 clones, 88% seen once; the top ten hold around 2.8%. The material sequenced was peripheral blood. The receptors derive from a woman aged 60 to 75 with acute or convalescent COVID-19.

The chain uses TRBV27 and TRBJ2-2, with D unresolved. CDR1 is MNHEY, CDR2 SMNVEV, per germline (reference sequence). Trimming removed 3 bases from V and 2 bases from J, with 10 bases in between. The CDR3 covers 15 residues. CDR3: CASSLVTLNTGELFF. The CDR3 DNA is TGTGCCAGCAGTTTGGTGACATTAAACACCGGGGAGCTGTTTTTT.

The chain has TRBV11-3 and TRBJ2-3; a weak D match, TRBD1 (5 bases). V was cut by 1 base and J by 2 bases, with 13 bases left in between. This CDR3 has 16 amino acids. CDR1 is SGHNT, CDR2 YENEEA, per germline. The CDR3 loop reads CASSLVAGLHTDTQYF. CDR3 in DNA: TGTGCCAGCAGCTTAGTTGCAGGGTTGCACACAGATACGCAGTATTTT.

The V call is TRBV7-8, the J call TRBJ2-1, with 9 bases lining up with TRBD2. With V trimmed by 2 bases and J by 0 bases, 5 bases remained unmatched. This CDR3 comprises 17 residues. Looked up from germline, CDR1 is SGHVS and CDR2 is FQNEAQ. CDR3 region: CASSLRLAVSSYNEQFF. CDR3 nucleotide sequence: TGTGCCAGCAGCTTAAGACTAGCGGTCAGCTCCTACAATGAGCAGTTCTTC.

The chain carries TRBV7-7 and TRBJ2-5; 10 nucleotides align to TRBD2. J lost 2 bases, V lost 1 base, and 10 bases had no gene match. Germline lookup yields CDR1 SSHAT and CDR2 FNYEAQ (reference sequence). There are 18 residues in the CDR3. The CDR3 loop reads CASSLVGLAGGRQETQYF. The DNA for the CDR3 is TGTGCCAGCAGCTTAGTCGGGTTAGCGGGAGGAAGGCAAGAGACCCAGTACTTC.

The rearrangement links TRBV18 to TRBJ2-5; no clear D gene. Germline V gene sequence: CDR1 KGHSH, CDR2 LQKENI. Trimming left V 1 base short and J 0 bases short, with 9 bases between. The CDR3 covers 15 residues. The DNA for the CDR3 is TGTGCCAGCTCACCACTTCGCAGCGACCAAGAGACCCAGTACTTC. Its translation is CASSPLRSDQETQYF.

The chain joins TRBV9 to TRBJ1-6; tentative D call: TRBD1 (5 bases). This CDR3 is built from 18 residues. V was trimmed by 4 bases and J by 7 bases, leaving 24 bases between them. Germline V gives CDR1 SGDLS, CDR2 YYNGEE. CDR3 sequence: CASSNYRMGSGVNSPLHF. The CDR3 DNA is TGTGCCAGCAGCAACTACAGGATGGGGTCGGGAGTAAATTCACCCCTCCACTTT.

In DNA form, the CDR3 reads TGTGCCAGCAGCCTTCGGACAGGAGCTACGAGCGAGCAGTACTTC. Amino acids: CASSLRTGATSEQYF. The chain links TRBV14 to TRBJ2-7; 7 bases are shared with TRBD1. The CDR3 covers 15 residues. The V gene end was trimmed by 4 bases and the J gene end by 6 bases; junction bases not matched to a gene: 12. The germline V gene encodes CDR1 SGHDN and CDR2 FVKESK.

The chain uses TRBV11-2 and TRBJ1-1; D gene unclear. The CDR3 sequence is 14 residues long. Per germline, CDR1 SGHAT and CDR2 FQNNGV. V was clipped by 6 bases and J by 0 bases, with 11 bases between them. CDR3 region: CASRQGLMNTEAFF. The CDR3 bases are TGTGCCAGCAGGCAAGGACTCATGAACACTGAAGCTTTCTTT.

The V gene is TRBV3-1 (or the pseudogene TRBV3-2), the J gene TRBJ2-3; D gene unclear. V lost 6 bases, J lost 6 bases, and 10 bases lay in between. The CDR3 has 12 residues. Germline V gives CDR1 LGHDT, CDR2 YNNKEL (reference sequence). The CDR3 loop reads CASRSGGDTQYF. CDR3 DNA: TGTGCCAGCAGGTCAGGTGGGGATACGCAGTATTTT.

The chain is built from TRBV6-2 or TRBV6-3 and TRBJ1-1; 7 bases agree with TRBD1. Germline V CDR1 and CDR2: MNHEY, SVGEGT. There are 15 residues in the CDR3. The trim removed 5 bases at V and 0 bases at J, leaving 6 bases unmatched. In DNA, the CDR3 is TGTGCCAGCAGTACAGGACAGGTTATGAACACTGAAGCTTTCTTT. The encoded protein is CASSTGQVMNTEAFF.

The CDR3 sequence is CASSWRTGDKEQYF. CDR3 nucleotides: TGTGCCAGCAGTTGGAGGACAGGGGACAAGGAGCAGTACTTC. The V gene is TRBV2, the J gene TRBJ2-7; the match to TRBD1 covers 9 bases. Germline V gives CDR1 SNHLY, CDR2 FYNNEI. The junction had 9 bases not matched to a gene; V was cut back by 5 bases and J by 7 bases. This CDR3 is 14 amino acids long.

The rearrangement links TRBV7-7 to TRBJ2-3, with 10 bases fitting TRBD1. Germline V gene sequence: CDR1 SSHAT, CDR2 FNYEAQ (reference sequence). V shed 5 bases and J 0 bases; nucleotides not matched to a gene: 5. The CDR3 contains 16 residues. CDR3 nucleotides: TGTGCCAGCAGCGCCTGGACAGGGGGGAGCACAGATACGCAGTATTTT. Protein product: CASSAWTGGSTDTQYF.

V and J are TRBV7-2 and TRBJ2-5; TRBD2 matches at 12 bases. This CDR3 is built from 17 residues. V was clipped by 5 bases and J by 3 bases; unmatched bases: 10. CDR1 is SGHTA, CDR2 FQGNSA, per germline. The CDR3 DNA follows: TGTGCCAGCAGCCCGCGGACTAGCGGGGTAGGGGAAGAGACCCAGTACTTC. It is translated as CASSPRTSGVGEETQYF.

The CDR3 region is CASSRTGGPNTEAFF. The CDR3 DNA follows: TGCGCCAGCAGCAGAACAGGGGGCCCGAACACTGAAGCTTTCTTT. This chain uses TRBV5-1 with TRBJ1-1, with TRBD1 identical over 9 bases. The CDR3 has 15 amino acids. The trim removed 4 bases at V and 1 base at J, leaving 5 bases unmatched. Germline V CDR1 and CDR2: SGHRS, YFSETQ.

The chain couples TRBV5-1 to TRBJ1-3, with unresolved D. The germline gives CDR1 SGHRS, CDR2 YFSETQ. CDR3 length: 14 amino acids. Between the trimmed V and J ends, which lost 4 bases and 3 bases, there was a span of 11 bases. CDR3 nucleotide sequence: TGCGCCAGCAGCATAGACAATCATGGAAACACCATATATTTT. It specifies CASSIDNHGNTIYF. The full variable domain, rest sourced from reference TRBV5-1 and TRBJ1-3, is KAGVTQTPRYLIKTRGQQVTLSCSPISGHRSVSWYQQTPGQGLQFLFEYFSETQRNKGNFPGRFSGRQFSNSRSEMNVSTLELGDSALYLCASSIDNHGNTIYFGEGSWLTVV.

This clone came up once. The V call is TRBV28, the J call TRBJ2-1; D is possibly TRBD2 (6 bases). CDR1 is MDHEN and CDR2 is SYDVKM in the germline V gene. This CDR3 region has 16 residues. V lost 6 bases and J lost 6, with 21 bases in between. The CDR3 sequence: CASRGTGGYGGNEQFF. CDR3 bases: TGTGCCAGCAGGGGGACTGGAGGTTACGGGGGCAATGAGCAGTTCTTC.

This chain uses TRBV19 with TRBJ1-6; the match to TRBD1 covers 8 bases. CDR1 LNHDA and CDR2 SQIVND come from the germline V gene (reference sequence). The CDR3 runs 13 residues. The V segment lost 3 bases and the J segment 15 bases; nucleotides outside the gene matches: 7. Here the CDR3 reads CASSIRRGQDLHF. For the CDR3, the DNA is TGTGCCAGTAGTATCCGCAGGGGGCAGGACCTCCACTTT.

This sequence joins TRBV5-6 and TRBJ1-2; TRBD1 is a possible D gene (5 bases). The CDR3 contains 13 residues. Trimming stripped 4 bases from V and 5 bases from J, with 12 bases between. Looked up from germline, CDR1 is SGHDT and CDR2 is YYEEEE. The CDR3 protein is CASSLTEEYGYTF. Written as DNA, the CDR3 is TGTGCCAGCAGCCTGACAGAAGAGTATGGCTACACCTTC. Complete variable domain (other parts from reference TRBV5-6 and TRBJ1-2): DAGVTQSPTHLIKTRGQQVTLRCSPKSGHDTVSWYQQALGQGPQFIFQYYEEEERQRGNFPDRFSGHQFPNYSSELNVNALLLGDSALYLCASSLTEEYGYTFGSGTRLTVV.

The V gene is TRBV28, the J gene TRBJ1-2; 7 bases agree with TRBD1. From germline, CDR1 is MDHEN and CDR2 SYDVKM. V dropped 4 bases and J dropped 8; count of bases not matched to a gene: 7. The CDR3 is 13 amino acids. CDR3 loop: CASSSDRVGGYTF. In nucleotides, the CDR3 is TGTGCCAGCAGTTCTGACAGGGTCGGGGGCTACACCTTC.

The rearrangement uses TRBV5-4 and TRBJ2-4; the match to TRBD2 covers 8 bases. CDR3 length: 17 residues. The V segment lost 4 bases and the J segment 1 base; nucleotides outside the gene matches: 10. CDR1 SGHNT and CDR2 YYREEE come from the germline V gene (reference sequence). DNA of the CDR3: TGTGCCAGCAGCCCGGGAGGGGGGCTCGAGGCCAAAAACATTCAGTACTTC. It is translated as CASSPGGGLEAKNIQYF.

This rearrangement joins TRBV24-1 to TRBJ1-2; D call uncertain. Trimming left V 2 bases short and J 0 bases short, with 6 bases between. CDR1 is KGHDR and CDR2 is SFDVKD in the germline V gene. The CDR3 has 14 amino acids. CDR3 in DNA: TGTGCCACCAGTGATTCCCTAGCTAACTATGGCTACACCTTC. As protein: CATSDSLANYGYTF.

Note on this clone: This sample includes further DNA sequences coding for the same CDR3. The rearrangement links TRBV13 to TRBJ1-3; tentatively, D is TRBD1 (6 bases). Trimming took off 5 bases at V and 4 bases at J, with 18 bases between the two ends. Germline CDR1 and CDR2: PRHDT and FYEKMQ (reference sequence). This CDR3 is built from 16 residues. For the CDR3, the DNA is TGTGCCAGCAGCCCCTCCCAGGGGAGGGCCGGAAACACCATATATTTT. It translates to CASSPSQGRAGNTIYF.

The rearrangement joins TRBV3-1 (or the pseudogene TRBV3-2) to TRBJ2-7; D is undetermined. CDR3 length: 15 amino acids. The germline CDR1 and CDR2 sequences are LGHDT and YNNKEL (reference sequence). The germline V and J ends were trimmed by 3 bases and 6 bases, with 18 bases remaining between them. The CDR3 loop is CASSQLTTSFAEQYF. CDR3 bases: TGTGCCAGCAGCCAGTTGACAACATCGTTCGCCGAGCAGTACTTC.